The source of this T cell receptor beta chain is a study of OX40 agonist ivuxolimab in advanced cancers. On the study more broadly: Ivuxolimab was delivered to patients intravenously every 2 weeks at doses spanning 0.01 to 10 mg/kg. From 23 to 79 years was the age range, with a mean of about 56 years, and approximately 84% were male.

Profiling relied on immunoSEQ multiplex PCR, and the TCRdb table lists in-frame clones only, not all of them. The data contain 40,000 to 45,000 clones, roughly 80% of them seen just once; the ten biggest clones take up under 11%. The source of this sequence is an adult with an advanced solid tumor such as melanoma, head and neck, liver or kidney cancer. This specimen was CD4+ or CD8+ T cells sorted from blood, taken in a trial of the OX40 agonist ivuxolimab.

In DNA, the CDR3 is TGTGCCAGCAACCGGGGGAACACTGAAGCTTTCTTT. Protein: CASNRGNTEAFF. The chain links TRBV6-6 to TRBJ1-1; D gene uncertain. Per the germline V gene, CDR1 is MNHNY and CDR2 is SVGAGI (reference sequence). The CDR3 extends over 12 amino acids. Trimming cost V 7 bases and J 1 base, with 7 bases left between them.